These 32 T cell receptor beta chains were all obtained from the same sample, sequenced in a study of OX40 agonist ivuxolimab in advanced cancers. Repertoires were generated with immunoSEQ multiplex PCR, while TCRdb's copy carries only in-frame clones and drops some. The sample lists 50,000 to 70,000 clones, 85% occurring once. Sequenced material: CD4+ or CD8+ T cells sorted from blood, taken in a trial of the OX40 agonist ivuxolimab. Source of these receptors: an adult with an advanced solid tumor such as melanoma, head and neck, liver or kidney cancer.

The rearrangement joins TRBV13 to TRBJ2-2; the match to TRBD1 covers 8 bases. V was clipped by 3 bases and J by 5 bases; unmatched bases: 8. CDR1 PRHDT and CDR2 FYEKMQ come from the germline V gene (reference sequence). CDR3 length: 16 amino acids. The CDR3 DNA is TGTGCCAGCAGCTTCCGGGACAGGTTTCTTACCGGGGAGCTGTTTTTT. Translating it yields CASSFRDRFLTGELFF.

CDR3 in amino acids: CASSIGVGGGSDTQYF. CDR3 sequence (DNA): TGTGCCAGTAGTATTGGGGTAGGCGGAGGATCAGATACGCAGTATTTT. V and J are TRBV19 and TRBJ2-3; D might be TRBD2 (5 bases). The CDR3 loop spans 16 amino acids. Trimming left V 3 bases short and J 4 bases short, with 17 bases between. Germline assignment: CDR1 LNHDA and CDR2 SQIVND (reference sequence).

The V and J genes are TRBV30 and TRBJ1-1; D possibly corresponds to TRBD1 (5 bases). This CDR3 contains 13 residues. CDR1 is GTSNPN, CDR2 SVGIG, per germline (reference sequence). The V gene lost 5 bases and the J gene lost 1 base, with 11 bases spanning the gap. CDR3 in DNA: TGTGCCTGGGGCCGGACACCGAACACTGAAGCTTTCTTT. Translating gives CAWGRTPNTEAFF.

This chain links TRBV2 with TRBJ1-2, with 9 nucleotides matching TRBD1. V trimming: 4 bases; J trimming: 8 bases; junction bases outside the gene matches: 8. Germline lookup yields CDR1 SNHLY and CDR2 FYNNEI. This CDR3 contains 14 residues. The CDR3 coding sequence is TGTGCCAGCAGTGGAATACAGGGGGCGCCAGGCTACACCTTC. Translation gives CASSGIQGAPGYTF.

Only a few counts were recorded for this clone. The CDR3 spells CAISESTTANQPQHF. The DNA of the CDR3 is TGTGCCATCAGTGAGTCGACGACAGCCAATCAGCCCCAGCATTTT. The chain links TRBV10-3 to TRBJ1-5; D perhaps matches TRBD1 (5 bases). The length of the CDR3 is 15 residues. V gave up 0 bases and J gave up 3 bases, with 9 bases separating them. From germline, CDR1 is ENHRY and CDR2 SYGVKD.

The table lists this clone with a few counts. The gene calls are TRBV6-5 and TRBJ2-7; D possibly corresponds to TRBD1 (5 bases). This CDR3 spans 15 amino acids. Germline loops: CDR1 MNHEY, CDR2 SVGAGI. Between the trimmed V and J ends, which lost 5 bases and 2 bases, there was a span of 16 bases. This CDR3 reads CASSLDRAHPYEQYF. In DNA form, the CDR3 reads TGTGCCAGCAGTCTAGACAGAGCCCACCCCTACGAGCAGTACTTC.

The chain joins TRBV10-3 to TRBJ2-3, with D perhaps matching TRBD2 (5 bases). Germline V CDR1 and CDR2: ENHRY, SYGVKD. CDR3 length: 15 amino acids. With 2 bases removed from V and 1 base from J, the gap between germline ends came to 10 bases. The CDR3 DNA follows: TGTGCCATCAGTGAGAAGGAGGCGGGCACAGATACGCAGTATTTT. It yields the protein CAISEKEAGTDTQYF.

The V and J genes are TRBV5-1 and TRBJ1-4; maybe TRBD1 (5 bases). V shed 1 base and J shed 0 bases, with 10 bases lying between them. The germline V gene has CDR1 SGHRS and CDR2 YFSETQ. The CDR3 has 16 residues. CDR3 in amino acids: CASSLLGPATNEKLFF. The CDR3, as DNA: TGCGCCAGCAGCTTGTTGGGGCCAGCAACTAATGAAAAACTGTTTTTT.

This clone has a single count. The chain has TRBV6-9 and TRBJ2-7; D gene uncertain. Germline CDR1 reads MNHGY; CDR2 reads SVAAGI. Trimming removed 6 bases from V and 4 bases from J, with 7 bases in between. This CDR3 region has 11 residues. CDR3: CASRQKYEQYF. The CDR3 DNA sequence: TGTGCCAGCAGGCAGAAATACGAGCAGTACTTC.

This chain joins TRBV15 and TRBJ2-3; D gene uncertain. The V gene's germline CDR1 is LNHNV and CDR2 YYDKDF (reference sequence). The CDR3 has 14 residues. The V gene lost 5 bases and the J gene lost 2 bases, with 11 bases spanning the gap. The CDR3 DNA sequence: TGTGCCACCAGCCAAGGGCAGGACACAGATACGCAGTATTTT. This codes for CATSQGQDTDTQYF.

V gene TRBV5-1 combines with J gene TRBJ2-7; TRBD2 matches at 12 bases. The CDR3 runs 17 residues. Germline-derived CDR1 and CDR2 are SGHRS and YFSETQ. V was clipped by 0 bases and J by 1 base; unmatched bases: 5. CDR3 DNA sequence: TGCGCCAGCAGCTTGGGGGGCGGACTAGCGGGATCCTACGAGCAGTACTTC. Translating gives CASSLGGGLAGSYEQYF.

This clone was recorded only once. The V gene is TRBV11-2, the J gene TRBJ2-5; D not certain. Looked up from germline, CDR1 is SGHAT and CDR2 is FQNNGV. The CDR3 contains 15 residues. V gave up 2 bases and J gave up 1 base, with 11 bases separating them. CDR3 residues: CASSLSRGPQETQYF. The CDR3 DNA reads TGTGCCAGCAGCTTAAGTCGCGGACCCCAAGAGACCCAGTACTTC.

The V call is TRBV10-3, the J call TRBJ1-1; D is uncertain. The germline V gene has CDR1 ENHRY and CDR2 SYGVKD. The CDR3 length is 11 residues. Trimming stripped 4 bases from V and 1 base from J, with 1 base between. The CDR3 here is CAISANTEAFF. Here the CDR3 DNA reads TGTGCCATCAGTGCGAACACTGAAGCTTTCTTT.

In its sample, this clone was seen a few times. The chain recombines TRBV19 with TRBJ1-1; no definite D call. Per germline, CDR1 LNHDA and CDR2 SQIVND (reference sequence). This CDR3 has 14 residues. V lost 3 bases to trimming and J lost 1 base, with 9 bases between them. CDR3 sequence: CASSIRRRNTEAFF. For the CDR3, the DNA is TGTGCCAGTAGTATTCGACGGAGGAACACTGAAGCTTTCTTT.

The chain carries TRBV18 and TRBJ2-6; D may be TRBD1 (6 bases). CDR3 length: 16 amino acids. The V end lost 4 bases, the J end lost 0 bases, and 10 bases lay between the germline ends. Germline-derived CDR1 and CDR2 are KGHSH and LQKENI. The CDR3 reads CASSLTGTSGANVLTF. DNA of the CDR3: TGTGCCAGCTCACTTACAGGGACCTCTGGGGCCAACGTCCTGACTTTC.

The chain employs TRBV9 and TRBJ2-7, with D unresolved. Germline CDR1 is SGDLS and CDR2 is YYNGEE. This CDR3 spans 16 amino acids. The ends were cut back, 3 bases at V and 4 bases at J, with 20 bases in the middle. The CDR3 here is CASSAPSRPRVYEQYF. For the CDR3, the DNA is TGTGCCAGCAGCGCACCTTCCCGACCTAGGGTGTACGAGCAGTACTTC.

V is TRBV7-2 and J is TRBJ1-2; 8 nucleotides line up with TRBD1. V gave up 2 bases and J gave up 10 bases; unmatched junction bases: 9. The CDR3 sequence is 14 residues long. CDR1 and CDR2 (germline): SGHTA, FQGNSA. CDR3 sequence (DNA): TGTGCCAGCAGCTTAACGCGGACAGGGAGTACCTACACCTTC. Its translation: CASSLTRTGSTYTF.

This clone was observed a single time. The V call is TRBV21-1, the J call TRBJ2-7; the DNA was not compared with TRBD2, the D call given in the table. TRBV21-1 is a pseudogene. The length of the CDR3 is 18 residues. CDR3 sequence (DNA): TGTGCCAGCAGCCCCCACGGACTAGCGGGGGGGTTCTCCTACGAGCAGTACTTC. Translated: CASSPHGLAGGFSYEQYF.

The V and J genes are TRBV15 and TRBJ1-2, with a weak D call TRBD1 (6 bases). CDR1 is LNHNV and CDR2 is YYDKDF in the germline V gene (reference sequence). V was shortened by 5 bases and J by 5 bases, with 15 bases between the two germline ends. This CDR3 region has 14 residues. The CDR3 DNA follows: TGTGCCACCAGCCTACCGGCAAGGGGGTATGGCTACACCTTC. It translates to CATSLPARGYGYTF.

V gene TRBV7-2 combines with J gene TRBJ1-1; D is possibly TRBD1 (5 bases). The CDR3 is 15 residues long. The V and J ends lost 3 bases and 1 base respectively, with 12 bases between them. Germline CDR1 and CDR2: SGHTA and FQGNSA. CDR3 sequence (DNA): TGTGCCAGCAGCTTTTACGGGGGTTCGAACACTGAAGCTTTCTTT. Translation gives CASSFYGGSNTEAFF.

This chain uses TRBV6-1 with TRBJ1-5; D unclear. The CDR3 spans 15 residues. The V end lost 0 bases, the J end lost 2 bases, and 8 bases lay between the germline ends. Germline lookup yields CDR1 MNHNS and CDR2 SASEGT. The CDR3 protein is CASSEAPGGNQPQHF. CDR3 bases: TGTGCCAGCAGTGAAGCTCCCGGGGGCAATCAGCCCCAGCATTTT.

CDR3 sequence (DNA): TGTGCCAGCAGCTTCCGTTTGGGACTAGGAGATACGCAGTATTTT. This sequence encodes CASSFRLGLGDTQYF. V usage is TRBV7-8 and J usage is TRBJ2-3, with 8 bases fitting TRBD2. The CDR3 extends over 15 amino acids. CDR1 and CDR2 (germline): SGHVS, FQNEAQ. Unmatched junction bases numbered 7, after V lost 3 bases and J lost 5 bases.

CDR3 DNA sequence: TGCGCCAGCTGCCGCTCTAGCGGTACCTACGAGCAGTACTTC. Protein sequence: CASCRSSGTYEQYF. The chain is built from TRBV5-1 and TRBJ2-7, with 7 bases lining up with TRBD2. V gave up 7 bases and J gave up 2 bases; unmatched junction bases: 9. The CDR3 loop spans 14 amino acids. Germline-derived CDR1 and CDR2 are SGHRS and YFSETQ.

The chain combines TRBV30 with TRBJ2-7; D remains ambiguous. V was shortened by 0 bases and J by 2 bases, with 8 bases between the two germline ends. Germline V gives CDR1 GTSNPN, CDR2 SVGIG (reference sequence). The CDR3 is 13 residues long. The CDR3 here is CAWSVHRAYEQYF. CDR3 nucleotides: TGTGCCTGGAGTGTACACAGAGCCTACGAGCAGTACTTC.

The CDR3 sequence is CATQGRGANQETQYF. CDR3 DNA: TGTGCCACTCAGGGGCGGGGGGCCAACCAAGAGACCCAGTACTTC. The chain links TRBV6-5 to TRBJ2-5, with 8 bases aligning to TRBD2. Germline CDR1 and CDR2: MNHEY and SVGAGI. The CDR3 is 15 residues long. Trimming at V came to 10 bases and at J to 0 bases, leaving 10 bases not matched to a gene.

By proportion, this clone is medium-sized (0.01 to 0.1%). This chain links TRBV19 with TRBJ1-1; no definite D call. The V gene lost 5 bases and the J gene lost 8 bases, with 21 bases spanning the gap. Germline CDR1 and CDR2: LNHDA and SQIVND (reference sequence). The CDR3 is 15 residues long. The CDR3 DNA sequence: TGTGCCAGTAGTCCAATCTCCAGGTGGTATGGAGAAGCTTTCTTT. Translating it yields CASSPISRWYGEAFF.

Concerning this clone itself: Other DNA sequences of this sample code for an identical CDR3. CDR3 in amino acids: CASSFFGANVLTF. DNA of the CDR3: TGTGCCAGCAGCTTTTTCGGGGCCAACGTCCTGACTTTC. The chain employs TRBV7-3 and TRBJ2-6; D remains unclear. Trimming took 3 bases from V and 4 from J, leaving 4 bases between them. CDR1 and CDR2 from the germline V gene are SGHTA and FQGTGA. The CDR3 totals 13 residues. Based on the CDR3 plus reference TRBV7-3 and TRBJ2-6, the full variable domain is GAGVSQTPSNKVTEKGKYVELRCDPISGHTALYWYRQSLGQGPEFLIYFQGTGAADDSGLPNDRFFAVRPEGSVSTLKIQRTERGDSAVYLCASSFFGANVLTFGAGSRLTVL.

Only one count was recorded for this clone. The CDR3 loop is CAWSLGLRGEQFF. DNA of the CDR3: TGTGCCTGGAGTTTGGGTTTGCGTGGTGAGCAGTTCTTC. This chain joins TRBV30 and TRBJ2-1, with unresolved D. This CDR3 has 13 amino acids. Germline CDR1 is GTSNPN and CDR2 is SVGIG (reference sequence). V lost 2 bases to trimming and J lost 9 bases, with 14 bases between them. The full variable domain, with the rest looked up from reference TRBV30 and TRBJ2-1, is SQTIHQWPATLVQPVGSPLSLECTVEGTSNPNLYWYRQAAGRGLQLLFYSVGIGQISSEVPQNLSASRPQDRQFILSSKKLLLSDSGFYLCAWSLGLRGEQFFGPGTRLTVL.

This rearrangement joins TRBV7-9 to TRBJ2-2; D remains unclear. This CDR3 region has 16 residues. V lost 5 bases to trimming and J lost 0 bases, with 13 bases between them. CDR1 and CDR2 from the germline V gene are SEHNR and FQNEAQ (reference sequence). The chain's CDR3 is CASSPRLRTNTGELFF. CDR3 nucleotide sequence: TGTGCCAGCAGCCCACGTCTGAGAACGAACACCGGGGAGCTGTTTTTT.

V usage is TRBV9 and J usage is TRBJ2-3; a weak D match, TRBD2 (6 bases). The CDR3 sequence is 16 residues long. Germline V gives CDR1 SGDLS, CDR2 YYNGEE. The germline V and J ends were trimmed by 1 base and 1 base, with 13 bases remaining between them. The CDR3 nucleotides read TGTGCCAGCAGCGTAAGACGGGGGACGGGCACAGATACGCAGTATTTT. As protein: CASSVRRGTGTDTQYF.

J is TRBJ1-4 and V is TRBV15; D unresolved. With 0 bases removed from V and 2 bases from J, the gap between germline ends came to 7 bases. The CDR3 loop spans 15 amino acids. CDR1 LNHNV and CDR2 YYDKDF come from the germline V gene (reference sequence). The CDR3 sequence is CATSREPHTNEKLFF. CDR3 nucleotide sequence: TGTGCCACCAGCAGAGAGCCCCACACTAATGAAAAACTGTTTTTT.

The table lists this clone with a count of one. The chain couples TRBV6-5 to TRBJ2-7; no reliable D call. The CDR3 contains 13 residues. V lost 6 bases and J 0 bases, leaving 9 bases between the germline ends. Germline V gene lookup returns CDR1 MNHEY and CDR2 SVGAGI. For the CDR3, the DNA is TGTGCCAGCAGGCTCGGTCTCTCCTACGAGCAGTACTTC. Protein product: CASRLGLSYEQYF.